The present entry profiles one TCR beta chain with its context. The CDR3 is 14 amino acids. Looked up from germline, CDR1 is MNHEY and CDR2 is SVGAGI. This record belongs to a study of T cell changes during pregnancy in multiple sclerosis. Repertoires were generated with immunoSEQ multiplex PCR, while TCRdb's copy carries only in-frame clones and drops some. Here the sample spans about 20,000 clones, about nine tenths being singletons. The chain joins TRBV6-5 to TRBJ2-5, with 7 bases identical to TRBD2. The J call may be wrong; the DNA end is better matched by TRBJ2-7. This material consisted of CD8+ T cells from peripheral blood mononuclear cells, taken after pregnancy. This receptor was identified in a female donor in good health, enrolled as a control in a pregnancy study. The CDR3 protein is CASSYSTSFGEQYF. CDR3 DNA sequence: TGTGCCAGCAGTTACTCGACTAGCTTTGGCGAGCAGTACTTC.